This T cell receptor (beta chain) emerged from a study of cytomegalovirus exposure and HLA in healthy donors. The PCR used 60 Vbeta and 13 Jbeta primers. Profiling relied on immunoSEQ multiplex PCR, and the TCRdb table lists in-frame clones only, not all of them. The sample holds roughly 120,000 clones, 82% seen once. Germline CDR1 and CDR2: LGHNA and YSLEER. The CDR3 runs to 15 residues. The chain recombines TRBV4-3 with TRBJ2-5; TRBD2 is a possible D gene (5 bases). The end of the DNA is better explained by TRBJ2-7, so the J call may be wrong. Sample: PBMCs. The sequence derives from a male donor in good health and CMV-seropositive. The CDR3 sequence is CASSQQRASSYEQYF. DNA for the CDR3: TGCGCCAGCAGCCAACAGAGGGCTAGCTCCTACGAGCAGTACTTC.